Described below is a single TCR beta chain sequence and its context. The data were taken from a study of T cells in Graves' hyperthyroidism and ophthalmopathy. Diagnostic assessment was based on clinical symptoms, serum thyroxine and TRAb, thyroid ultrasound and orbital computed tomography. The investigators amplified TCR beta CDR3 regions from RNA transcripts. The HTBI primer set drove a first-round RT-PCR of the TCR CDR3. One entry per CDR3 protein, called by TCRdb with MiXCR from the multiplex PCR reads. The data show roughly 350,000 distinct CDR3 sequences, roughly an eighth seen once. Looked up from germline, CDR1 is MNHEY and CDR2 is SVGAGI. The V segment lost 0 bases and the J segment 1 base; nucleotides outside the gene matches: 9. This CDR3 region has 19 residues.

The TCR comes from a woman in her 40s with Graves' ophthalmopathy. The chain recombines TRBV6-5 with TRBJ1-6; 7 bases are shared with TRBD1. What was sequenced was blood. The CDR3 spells CASSYSSARGSSYNSPLHF. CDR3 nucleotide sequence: TGTGCCAGCAGTTACTCGAGCGCCAGGGGGTCGTCCTATAATTCACCCCTCCACTTT.